The 9 T cell receptor beta chains in this list originate from one sample, sequenced in a study of T cells in Graves' hyperthyroidism and ophthalmopathy. TCR beta CDR3 regions were amplified from RNA. The study used the HTBI primer set for a first-round RT-PCR of the TCR CDR3. TCRdb reprocessed the multiplex PCR reads via MiXCR and lists one record per CDR3 protein. The sample lists fewer than 250,000 distinct CDR3 sequences; around 17% were seen once. Sequencing used blood. These receptors were obtained from a woman in her late teens or twenties with Graves' ophthalmopathy.

This clonotype was recorded at least ten times. This chain connects TRBV5-1 to TRBJ1-3; D gene ambiguous. V was shortened by 2 bases and J by 0 bases, with 12 bases between the two germline ends. This CDR3 is 16 amino acids long. Germline V gene lookup returns CDR1 SGHRS and CDR2 YFSETQ. The CDR3 protein is CASSFNPGISGNTIYF. The CDR3 bases are TGCGCCAGCAGCTTTAATCCGGGGATCTCTGGAAACACCATATATTTT.

This clonotype came up many times. The chain couples TRBV28 to TRBJ1-5; 10 bases match TRBD1. The V segment lost 1 base and the J segment 7 bases; nucleotides outside the gene matches: 4. Looked up from germline, CDR1 is MDHEN and CDR2 is SYDVKM. The CDR3 is 15 residues long. The CDR3 DNA sequence: TGTGCCAGCAGTTTATTCGGACAGGGGGAACAGCCCCAGCATTTT. Translated, it gives CASSLFGQGEQPQHF.

The chain combines TRBV7-8 with TRBJ2-7; 10 nucleotides line up with TRBD2. Germline loops: CDR1 SGHVS, CDR2 FQNEAQ. Trimming cost V 5 bases and J 2 bases; bases outside gene matches: 15. The CDR3 is 18 amino acids. The CDR3 coding sequence is TGTGCCAGCAGCCTTCCACTAGCGGGGTTAGGCGGGGCCTACGAGCAGTACTTC. Translating gives CASSLPLAGLGGAYEQYF.

This clonotype was counted at least ten times. The chain carries TRBV6-9 and TRBJ2-5; D is undetermined. V lost 11 bases to trimming and J lost 2 bases, with 15 bases between them. Germline V gene data show CDR1 as MNHGY and CDR2 as SVAAGI. The CDR3 has 13 residues. The CDR3 loop is CAPRTGTQETQYF. The CDR3 DNA follows: TGTGCCCCCCGGACGGGCACACAAGAGACCCAGTACTTC.

The CDR3 DNA reads as TGTGCCAGTGCCACGGGCTACCTAACACACAATGAGCAGTACTTC. Translation gives CASATGYLTHNEQYF. The chain combines TRBV19 with TRBJ2-1; D uncertain. The J call may not be correct, given that the DNA end is closer to TRBJ2-7. Germline assignment: CDR1 LNHDA and CDR2 SQIVND (reference sequence). CDR3 length equals 15 residues.

In its sample, this clonotype was seen many times. CDR3 loop: CASSQVFVSNQPQHF. DNA of the CDR3: TGCGCCAGCAGCCAAGTGTTTGTTAGCAATCAGCCCCAGCATTTT. V gene TRBV4-1 combines with J gene TRBJ1-5; D is unresolved. V lost 1 base and J 0 bases, leaving 7 bases between the germline ends. Germline CDR1 is MGHRA and CDR2 is YSYEKL. CDR3 length: 15 residues.

In this sample, this clonotype turned up many times. This rearrangement joins TRBV28 to TRBJ2-7; maybe TRBD1 (6 bases). V was shortened by 2 bases and J by 6 bases, with 11 bases between the two germline ends. Germline CDR1 and CDR2: MDHEN and SYDVKM. The CDR3 sequence is 13 residues long. CDR3 DNA: TGTGCCAGCAGTTTAGGGACATCAGGCGAGCAGTACTTC. It yields the protein CASSLGTSGEQYF.

V is TRBV3-1 and J is TRBJ1-2; TRBD1 aligns across 10 bases. In germline, CDR1 is LGHDT, CDR2 YNNKEL (reference sequence). This CDR3 contains 13 residues. With V trimmed by 9 bases and J by 6 bases, 7 bases remained unmatched. Here the CDR3 reads CASRQGARDGYTF. The CDR3 region has the DNA TGTGCCAGTAGACAGGGGGCCAGGGATGGCTACACCTTC.

At least ten counts were recorded for this clonotype. The rearrangement links TRBV20-1 to TRBJ2-5; D is possibly TRBD2 (5 bases). V lost 6 bases, J lost 2 bases, and 13 bases lay in between. The CDR3 totals 13 residues. Germline CDR1 reads DFQATT; CDR2 reads SNEGSKA (reference sequence). DNA for the CDR3: TGCAGTGCCCTAGTTAGCGCGCAAGAGACCCAGTACTTC. This gives the protein CSALVSAQETQYF.